This T cell receptor (beta chain) appears in the sequencing data of a study of tumor and adjacent non-tumor tissue in lung cancer. RNA was extracted from bulk tissue without any cell sorting. The library came from three nested PCR rounds adapted from ARM-PCR protocols. One entry per CDR3 protein, called by TCRdb with MiXCR from the multiplex PCR reads. The sample contains over 110,000 distinct CDR3 sequences, around 66% of which appear only once. V dropped 6 bases and J dropped 8; count of bases not matched to a gene: 14. The CDR3 covers 16 residues. Per the germline V gene, CDR1 is MNHNS and CDR2 is SASEGT. The study's findings and limits: Tumor repertoires had a smaller top 100 clone share than normal lung. Shorter survival was associated with higher TCR diversity in tumors.

Within the sample, this clonotype is medium-sized (0.01 to 0.1%). Its antigen is not identified. Input material: lung tumor tissue. The chain combines TRBV6-1 with TRBJ2-1; 9 nucleotides line up with TRBD1. The origin of this receptor is a man aged 55-75 years with small cell lung cancer. CDR3 region: CASRMGRTGVTHEQFF. The CDR3 DNA reads as TGTGCCAGCAGAATGGGCCGGACAGGGGTTACCCATGAGCAGTTCTTC.